This is a list of T cell receptor beta chains from one sample in a study of shared clonotypes between healthy human individuals. The table came from immunoSEQ multiplex PCR; TCRdb's copy has only in-frame clones and leaves some out. The data show roughly 1,600,000 clones, 98% seen once. Sequenced input: naive CD4+ T cells sorted from blood. The receptors derive from a young man in good health. Each CDR3 is given with its conserved first and last residue.

j_gene	v_gene	CDR3aa
TRBJ2-2	TRBV7-3	CASSRTGNSGELFF
TRBJ2-3	TRBV11-2	CASSFATGGMQYF
TRBJ2-3	TRBV5-4	CASKGAGGNTDTQYF
TRBJ2-2	TRBV28	CASSLLFGTSGRMDTGELFF
TRBJ2-2	TRBV7-9	CASSIYSGSTGELFF
TRBJ2-7	TRBV10-2	CASKEGASGPLGYEQYF
TRBJ1-2	TRBV9	CASSPQDGANYGYTF
TRBJ1-1	TRBV11-3	CASSLKGDTEAFF
TRBJ1-5	TRBV6-6	CASRPQGASNQPQHF
TRBJ2-5	TRBV5-1	CASSLGFPPGAETQYF
TRBJ2-1	TRBV4-3	CASSQLVEQFF
TRBJ1-5	TRBV4-1	CASSQPDRPLQPQHF
TRBJ2-3	TRBV16	CASSLIAGVSTDTQYF
TRBJ2-7	TRBV9	CASSVAPQSSYEQYF
TRBJ1-2	TRBV9	CASSVEGTGNYGYTF
TRBJ2-7	TRBV19	CASSTAGGYYEQYF
TRBJ2-7	TRBV2	CASSELYEQYF
TRBJ2-7	TRBV5-4	CASSLEPFSYEQYF
TRBJ2-5	TRBV5-1	CASSLVLEETQYF
TRBJ1-2	TRBV25-1	CASSGTTSKLGYTF
TRBJ2-2	TRBV5-1	CASRPDASVFANTGELFF
TRBJ2-7	TRBV28	CASSLQVQGRSYEQYF
TRBJ1-2	TRBV7-9	CASSLPLISYGYTF
TRBJ2-7	TRBV7-8	CASSPFSGRALHEQYF
TRBJ2-7	TRBV29-1	CSVEAAGETYEQYF
TRBJ2-3	TRBV10-3	CAISEGLDTQYF
TRBJ2-5	TRBV29-1	CSVLTDLNSQYF